The clone carrying this T cell receptor (beta chain) was seen a few times. Its antigen remains unknown. The data were obtained in a study of T-cell memory formation after mild COVID-19. Whole-study results and caveats: Clones shrinking between day 15 and 85 showed a balanced CD4/CD8 split, and those that grew later tilted toward CD4+. A second wave of clones peaked on day 37, and their SARS-CoV-2 specificity went unconfirmed.

A 5'RACE reaction primed in the constant segment made cDNA libraries of TCR alpha and TCR beta, and these carried sample barcodes and UMIs. TCRdb reprocessed the 5' RACE reads via MiXCR and lists one record per CDR3 protein. In the table there are under 300,000 distinct CDR3 sequences, 15% to 20% of which are singletons. The germline V gene encodes CDR1 LGHNA and CDR2 YNFKEQ. Trimming removed 0 bases at V and 4 bases at J, with 16 bases between. The CDR3 is 17 amino acids. This chain connects TRBV4-2 to TRBJ2-1; D might be TRBD2 (6 bases). The source of this sequence is a man between 18 and 29 years old who had mild COVID-19 (a few samples of this study predate the infection). Cell type and time point are not known. Sequenced: PBMCs or a T cell subset sorted from them (not recorded which). The CDR3 region has the DNA TGTGCCAGCAGCCAAGAGAGTCGGGGCGGGGCTTACAATGAGCAGTTCTTC. It specifies CASSQESRGGAYNEQFF.